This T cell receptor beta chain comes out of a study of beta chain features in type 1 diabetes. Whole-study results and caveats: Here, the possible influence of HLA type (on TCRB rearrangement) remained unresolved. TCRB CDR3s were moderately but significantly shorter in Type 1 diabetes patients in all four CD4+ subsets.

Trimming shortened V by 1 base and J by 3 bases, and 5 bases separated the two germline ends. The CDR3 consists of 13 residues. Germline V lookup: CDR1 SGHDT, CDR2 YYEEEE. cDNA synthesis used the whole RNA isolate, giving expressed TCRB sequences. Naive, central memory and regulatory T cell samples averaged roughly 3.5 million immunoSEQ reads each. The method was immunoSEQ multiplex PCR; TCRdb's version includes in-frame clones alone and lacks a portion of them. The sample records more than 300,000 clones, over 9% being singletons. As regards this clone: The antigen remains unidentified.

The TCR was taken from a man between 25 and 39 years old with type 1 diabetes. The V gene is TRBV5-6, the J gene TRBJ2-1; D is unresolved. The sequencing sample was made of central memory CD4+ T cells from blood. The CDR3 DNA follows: TGTGCCAGCAGCTTGTTTCACTACAATGAGCAGTTCTTC. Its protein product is CASSLFHYNEQFF.